This T cell receptor (beta chain) comes out of a study of Graves' ophthalmopathy and Graves' hyperthyroidism. With 4 bases removed from V and 8 bases from J, the gap between germline ends came to 14 bases. The CDR3 covers 14 residues. Germline loops: CDR1 ENHRY, CDR2 SYGVKD. Amplified TCR beta CDR3 regions were obtained using RNA transcripts as template. A first-round RT-PCR used HTBI primers, followed by a second-round multiplex PCR. MiXCR, run by TCRdb on the multiplex PCR reads, gives a single entry per CDR3 protein. This sample has around 660,000 distinct CDR3 sequences, with under 50% found just once.

V and J are TRBV10-3 and TRBJ1-4; D not resolved. This TCR was recovered from an adult man with Graves' ophthalmopathy. The sample taken for sequencing was peripheral blood. CDR3 in DNA: TGTGCCATCAGTGCGGCGGTAGTGGGAGAAAAACTGTTTTTT. The encoded protein is CAISAAVVGEKLFF.